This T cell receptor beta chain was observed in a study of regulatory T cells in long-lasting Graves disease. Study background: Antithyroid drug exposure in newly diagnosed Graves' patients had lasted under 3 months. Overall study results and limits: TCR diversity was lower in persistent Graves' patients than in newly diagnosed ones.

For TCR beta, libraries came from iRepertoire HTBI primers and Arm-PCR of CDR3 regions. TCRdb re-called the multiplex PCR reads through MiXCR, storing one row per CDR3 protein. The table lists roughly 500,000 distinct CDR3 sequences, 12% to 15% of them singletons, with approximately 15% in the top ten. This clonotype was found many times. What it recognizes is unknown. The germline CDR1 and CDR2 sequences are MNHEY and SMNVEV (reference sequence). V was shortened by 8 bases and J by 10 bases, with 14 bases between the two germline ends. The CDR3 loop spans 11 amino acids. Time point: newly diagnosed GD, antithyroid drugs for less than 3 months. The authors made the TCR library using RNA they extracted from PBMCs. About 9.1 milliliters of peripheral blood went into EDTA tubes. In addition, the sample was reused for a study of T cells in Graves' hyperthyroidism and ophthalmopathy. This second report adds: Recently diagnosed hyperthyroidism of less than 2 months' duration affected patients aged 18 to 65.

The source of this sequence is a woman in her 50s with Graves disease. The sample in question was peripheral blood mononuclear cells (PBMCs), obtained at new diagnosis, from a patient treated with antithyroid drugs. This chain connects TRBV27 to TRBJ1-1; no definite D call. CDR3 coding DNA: TGTGCCAGCCTCGGGTTCTCTGGAGCTTTCTTT. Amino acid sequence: CASLGFSGAFF.